Shown below are 24 T cell receptor beta chains from a single sample sequenced in a study of blood T cell repertoires in COVID-19. Some clones are missing from TCRdb's copy, which holds only in-frame ones; the method was immunoSEQ multiplex PCR. The table shows roughly 250,000 clones, with 84% occurring only once. Material: peripheral blood. The origin of the receptors is a woman aged 40-49 years who had recovered from COVID-19.

This chain connects TRBV2 to TRBJ1-5; D is ambiguous. CDR3 length equals 14 residues. V was trimmed by 1 base and J by 0 bases, leaving 4 bases between them. Germline V CDR1 and CDR2: SNHLY, FYNNEI. CDR3 sequence reads: CASSEVNSNQPQHF. DNA of the CDR3: TGTGCCAGCAGTGAAGTCAATAGCAATCAGCCCCAGCATTTT. The complete variable domain, with remaining parts taken from reference TRBV2 and TRBJ1-5, reads EPEVTQTPSHQVTQMGQEVILRCVPISNHLYFYWYRQILGQKVEFLVSFYNNEISEKSEIFDDQFSVERPDGSNFTLKIRSTKLEDSAMYFCASSEVNSNQPQHFGDGTRLSIL.

The chain recombines TRBV30 with TRBJ2-3, with 14 bases lining up with TRBD2. Trimming removed 2 bases from V and 9 bases from J; junction bases left unmatched: 13. The germline CDR1 and CDR2 sequences are GTSNPN and SVGIG (reference sequence). The CDR3 extends over 17 amino acids. As DNA, the CDR3 is TGTGCCTGGAGTTCTTGGCGGACTAGCGGGGGGCGGGGGACGCAGTATTTT. This gives the protein CAWSSWRTSGGRGTQYF.

The chain is built from TRBV7-2 and TRBJ2-3; TRBD1 aligns across 7 bases. With V trimmed by 5 bases and J by 5 bases, 10 bases remained unmatched. Germline V gene data show CDR1 as SGHTA and CDR2 as FQGNSA. The CDR3 runs to 15 residues. CDR3 DNA sequence: TGTGCCAGCAGCCGTGCCACAGGGGTTGGAGATACGCAGTATTTT. This gives the protein CASSRATGVGDTQYF. Full variable domain (rest looked up from reference TRBV7-2 and TRBJ2-3): GAGVSQSPSNKVTEKGKDVELRCDPISGHTALYWYRQSLGQGLEFLIYFQGNSAPDKSGLPSDRFSAERTGGSVSTLTIQRTQQEDSAVYLCASSRATGVGDTQYFGPGTRLTVL.

The chain combines TRBV19 with TRBJ1-2, with D perhaps TRBD1 (5 bases). Trimming took off 6 bases at V and 4 bases at J, with 12 bases between the two ends. Germline V gene sequence: CDR1 LNHDA, CDR2 SQIVND (reference sequence). The CDR3 spans 13 residues. This CDR3 is CASRSGISYGYTF. DNA for the CDR3: TGTGCCAGTAGGTCAGGGATCTCCTATGGCTACACCTTC.

V usage is TRBV27 and J usage is TRBJ2-1; D possibly corresponds to TRBD1 (6 bases). Germline V gene sequence: CDR1 MNHEY, CDR2 SMNVEV (reference sequence). V gave up 3 bases and J gave up 9 bases, with 15 bases separating them. The CDR3 extends over 14 amino acids. The CDR3 DNA reads TGTGCCAGCAGTTTCGGACAGCCCCGGAGTGAGCAGTTCTTC. Translated: CASSFGQPRSEQFF.

The chain employs TRBV27 and TRBJ2-5, with TRBD1 matching over 11 bases. Germline V gives CDR1 MNHEY, CDR2 SMNVEV (reference sequence). CDR3 size: 15 residues. V was clipped by 4 bases and J by 4 bases; unmatched bases: 5. The CDR3 coding sequence is TGTGCCAGCAGTTGGGGGACAGGGGGGGCAGAGACCCAGTACTTC. Translated: CASSWGTGGAETQYF.

The genes are TRBV7-7 and TRBJ2-1, with D uncertain. With 5 bases removed from V and 0 bases from J, the gap between germline ends came to 11 bases. CDR3 length equals 15 residues. Germline lookup yields CDR1 SSHAT and CDR2 FNYEAQ (reference sequence). This CDR3 reads CASSITVSSYNEQFF. The CDR3 DNA is TGTGCCAGCAGCATAACAGTGAGCTCCTACAATGAGCAGTTCTTC.

The chain employs TRBV28 and TRBJ1-6; 7 nucleotides align to TRBD1. Germline V lookup: CDR1 MDHEN, CDR2 SYDVKM. The CDR3 length is 13 residues. Trimming at V came to 8 bases and at J to 4 bases, leaving 2 bases not matched to a gene. In nucleotides, the CDR3 is TGTGCCAGCCGGGACAGATATAATTCACCCCTCCACTTT. Its protein is CASRDRYNSPLHF.

V and J are TRBV6-6 and TRBJ2-1, with D tentatively TRBD2 (6 bases). From germline, CDR1 is MNHNY and CDR2 SVGAGI (reference sequence). The ends were cut back, 5 bases at V and 5 bases at J, with 13 bases in the middle. The CDR3 runs to 14 residues. CDR3 amino acids: CASSPTRANNEQFF. DNA for the CDR3: TGTGCCAGCAGTCCGACTAGGGCGAACAATGAGCAGTTCTTC.

This sequence joins TRBV10-3 and TRBJ2-7, with 9 nucleotides matching TRBD1. V lost 6 bases and J lost 2; bases outside the gene matches: 8. CDR3 size: 15 residues. Germline V lookup: CDR1 ENHRY, CDR2 SYGVKD. The CDR3 reads CAIRPGQGSTYEQYF. DNA for the CDR3: TGTGCCATCAGACCGGGACAGGGATCAACCTACGAGCAGTACTTC.

The V call is TRBV29-1, the J call TRBJ2-1, with 10 bases lining up with TRBD1. The length of the CDR3 is 15 residues. Trimming removed 2 bases from V and 4 bases from J; junction bases left unmatched: 5. Germline lookup yields CDR1 SQVTM and CDR2 ANQGSEA. CDR3 sequence: CSVELWDRGYNEQFF. The CDR3 DNA is TGCAGCGTTGAATTGTGGGACAGGGGATACAATGAGCAGTTCTTC.

The V and J genes are TRBV28 and TRBJ1-1; D is undetermined. With 7 bases removed from V and 0 bases from J, the gap between germline ends came to 6 bases. The germline CDR1 and CDR2 sequences are MDHEN and SYDVKM. The CDR3 totals 12 residues. As DNA, the CDR3 is TGTGCCAGCATCGGTCTGAACACTGAAGCTTTCTTT. This gives the protein CASIGLNTEAFF.

This clone was seen a few times. The chain employs TRBV5-4 and TRBJ1-2; D not resolved. Per the germline V gene, CDR1 is SGHNT and CDR2 is YYREEE (reference sequence). The CDR3 spans 13 residues. V lost 0 bases to trimming and J lost 7 bases, with 10 bases between them. CDR3 in amino acids: CASSLDRDRGYTF. The DNA of the CDR3 is TGTGCCAGCAGCTTGGACCGGGATCGTGGCTACACCTTC. Complete variable domain (other parts from reference TRBV5-4 and TRBJ1-2): ETGVTQSPTHLIKTRGQQVTLRCSSQSGHNTVSWYQQALGQGPQFIFQYYREEENGRGNFPPRFSGLQFPNYSSELNVNALELDDSALYLCASSLDRDRGYTFGSGTRLTVV.

This chain links TRBV6-1 with TRBJ2-3; maybe TRBD2 (6 bases). The V gene lost 3 bases and the J gene lost 9 bases, with 13 bases spanning the gap. This CDR3 comprises 13 residues. Germline V gene data show CDR1 as MNHNS and CDR2 as SASEGT. In nucleotides, the CDR3 is TGTGCCAGCAGTGAGGGAACTAGCATGACGCAGTATTTT. Amino acids: CASSEGTSMTQYF.

The chain recombines TRBV7-9 with TRBJ1-1; D unclear. V was clipped by 5 bases and J by 3 bases, with 13 bases between them. Germline V gene lookup returns CDR1 SEHNR and CDR2 FQNEAQ (reference sequence). The CDR3 sequence is 14 residues long. This chain's CDR3 is CASSVHRSDTEAFF. CDR3 coding DNA: TGTGCCAGCAGCGTCCACCGCTCGGACACTGAAGCTTTCTTT.

The CDR3 loop is CASSYSMRGQPQHF. The CDR3 coding sequence is TGTGCCAGCAGTTACTCGATGCGGGGCCAGCCCCAGCATTTT. This sequence joins TRBV6-5 and TRBJ1-5, with a weak D call TRBD1 (5 bases). Trimming stripped 0 bases from V and 7 bases from J, with 10 bases between. The germline CDR1 and CDR2 sequences are MNHEY and SVGAGI. The CDR3 spans 14 residues.

This clone was picked up one time. The chain employs TRBV5-8 and TRBJ2-3, with D possibly TRBD2 on 5 matching bases. The CDR3 runs to 12 residues. V lost 6 bases and J 1 base, leaving 6 bases between the germline ends. In germline, CDR1 is SGHTS, CDR2 YDEGEE. The DNA for the CDR3 is TGTGCCAGCAAAGCGGGCACAGATACGCAGTATTTT. Amino acids: CASKAGTDTQYF.

This chain uses TRBV2 with TRBJ1-5; TRBD1 matches 9 bases. CDR1 and CDR2 (germline): SNHLY, FYNNEI. J gave up 8 bases and V 5 bases, and 13 bases lay outside the gene matches. The CDR3 is 16 amino acids. DNA for the CDR3: TGTGCCAGCAGTAGGGGGGACAGGGTCGCGAGCAAGCCCCAGCATTTT. Its translation: CASSRGDRVASKPQHF.

The gene calls are TRBV19 and TRBJ1-3; D is uncertain. Trimming removed 2 bases at V and 0 bases at J, with 11 bases between. The CDR3 is made up of 16 amino acids. From germline, CDR1 is LNHDA and CDR2 SQIVND (reference sequence). The CDR3 coding sequence is TGTGCCAGTAGTATATTGGGCCCAGTCTCTGGAAACACCATATATTTT. As protein: CASSILGPVSGNTIYF.

The V call is TRBV24-1, the J call TRBJ1-2; D is uncertain. The CDR3 has 13 amino acids. CDR1 is KGHDR and CDR2 is SFDVKD in the germline V gene. The V end was cut by 5 bases, the J end by 0 bases, with 6 bases between. The DNA of the CDR3 is TGTGCCACCAGTGTATCCCCTAACTATGGCTACACCTTC. This encodes CATSVSPNYGYTF.

The V call is TRBV19, the J call TRBJ1-5; 10 bases are a match to TRBD1. The germline V gene encodes CDR1 LNHDA and CDR2 SQIVND (reference sequence). This CDR3 region has 15 residues. Trimming at V came to 5 bases and at J to 10 bases, leaving 11 bases not matched to a gene. CDR3 in amino acids: CASSPGQGDLLPQHF. CDR3 bases: TGTGCCAGTAGTCCCGGACAGGGGGATCTTTTACCCCAGCATTTT.

V and J are TRBV28 and TRBJ2-5; D is uncertain. Trimming shortened V by 1 base and J by 4 bases, and 7 bases separated the two germline ends. The CDR3 length is 13 residues. Germline V lookup: CDR1 MDHEN, CDR2 SYDVKM. The CDR3 sequence: CASSLSVSETQYF. In nucleotides, the CDR3 is TGTGCCAGCAGTTTATCAGTGTCAGAGACCCAGTACTTC.

The genes are TRBV5-6 and TRBJ1-2; D might be TRBD1 (6 bases). CDR1 is SGHDT and CDR2 is YYEEEE in the germline V gene. Trimming took off 0 bases at V and 3 bases at J, with 9 bases between the two ends. This CDR3 spans 14 amino acids. The CDR3 DNA reads TGTGCCAGCAGCTTGGGACAGGTAGACTATGGCTACACCTTC. It yields the protein CASSLGQVDYGYTF.

The rearrangement uses TRBV7-7 and TRBJ2-1; a weak D match, TRBD2 (6 bases). Germline CDR1 reads SSHAT; CDR2 reads FNYEAQ (reference sequence). This CDR3 region has 16 residues. The V and J ends lost 2 bases and 10 bases respectively, with 21 bases between them. CDR3 sequence reads: CASSLSAAGGKNEQFF. CDR3 DNA: TGTGCCAGCAGCTTATCTGCGGCTGGGGGGAAGAACGAGCAGTTCTTC. The whole variable domain, remainder taken from reference TRBV7-7 and TRBJ2-1, is GAGVSQSPRYKVTKRGQDVTLRCDPISSHATLYWYQQALGQGPEFLTYFNYEAQPDKSGLPSDRFSAERPEGSISTLTIQRTEQRDSAMYRCASSLSAAGGKNEQFFGPGTRLTVL.